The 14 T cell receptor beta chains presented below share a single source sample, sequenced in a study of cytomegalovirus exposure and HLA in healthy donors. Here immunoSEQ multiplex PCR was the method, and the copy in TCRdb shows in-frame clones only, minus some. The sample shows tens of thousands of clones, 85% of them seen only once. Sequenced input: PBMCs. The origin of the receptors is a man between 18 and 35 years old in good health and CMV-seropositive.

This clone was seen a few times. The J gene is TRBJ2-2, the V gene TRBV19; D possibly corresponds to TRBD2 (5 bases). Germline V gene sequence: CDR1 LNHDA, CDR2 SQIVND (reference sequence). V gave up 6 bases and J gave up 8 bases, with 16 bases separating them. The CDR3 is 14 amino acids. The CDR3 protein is CASSKEVAPGELFF. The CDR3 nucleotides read TGTGCCAGTAGCAAGGAGGTGGCACCGGGGGAGCTGTTTTTT.

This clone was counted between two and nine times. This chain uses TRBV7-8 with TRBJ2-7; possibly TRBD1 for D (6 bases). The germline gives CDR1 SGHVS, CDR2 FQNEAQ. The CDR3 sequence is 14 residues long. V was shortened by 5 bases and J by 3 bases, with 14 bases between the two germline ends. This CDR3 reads CASSPLAGDYEQYV. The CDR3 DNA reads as TGTGCCAGCAGCCCCCTAGCAGGGGACTACGAGCAGTACGTC.

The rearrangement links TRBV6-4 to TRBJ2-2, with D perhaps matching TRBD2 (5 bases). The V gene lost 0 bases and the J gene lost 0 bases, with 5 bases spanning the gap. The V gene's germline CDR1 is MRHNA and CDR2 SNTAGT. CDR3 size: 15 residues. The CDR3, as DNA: TGTGCCAGCAGTGACTCTAGCGCGAACACCGGGGAGCTGTTTTTT. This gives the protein CASSDSSANTGELFF.

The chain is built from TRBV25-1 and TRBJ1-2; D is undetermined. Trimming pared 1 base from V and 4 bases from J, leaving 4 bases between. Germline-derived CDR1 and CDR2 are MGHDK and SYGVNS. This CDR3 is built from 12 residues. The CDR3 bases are TGTGCCAGCAGTGAATCCCGCTATGGCTACACCTTC. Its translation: CASSESRYGYTF.

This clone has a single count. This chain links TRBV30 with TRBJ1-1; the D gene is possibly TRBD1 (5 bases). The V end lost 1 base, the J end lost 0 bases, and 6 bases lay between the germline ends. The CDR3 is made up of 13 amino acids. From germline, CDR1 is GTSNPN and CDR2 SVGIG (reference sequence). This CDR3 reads CAWSGQMNTEAFF. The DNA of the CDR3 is TGTGCCTGGAGTGGACAGATGAACACTGAAGCTTTCTTT.

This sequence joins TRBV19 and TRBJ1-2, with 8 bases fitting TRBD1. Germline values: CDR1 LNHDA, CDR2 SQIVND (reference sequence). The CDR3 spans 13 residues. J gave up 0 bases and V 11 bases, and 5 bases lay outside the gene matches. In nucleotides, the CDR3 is TGTGCCGGGACAGGCCCACCTAACTATGGCTACACCTTC. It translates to CAGTGPPNYGYTF.

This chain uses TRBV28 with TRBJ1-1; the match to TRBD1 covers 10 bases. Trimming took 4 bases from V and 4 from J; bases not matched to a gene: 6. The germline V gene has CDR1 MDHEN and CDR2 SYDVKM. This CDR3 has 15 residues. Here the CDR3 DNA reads TGTGCCAGCAGTTCCCCGGGACAGGGGAGCACTGAAGCTTTCTTT. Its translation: CASSSPGQGSTEAFF.

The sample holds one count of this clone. As DNA, the CDR3 is TGTGCCAGCAGCTTAAGGGGGGCGGGAGGACCTTCCAATGAGCAGTTCTTC. Its translation: CASSLRGAGGPSNEQFF. The V and J genes are TRBV7-3 and TRBJ2-1, with 8 bases fitting TRBD2. Trimming took 1 base from V and 6 from J; bases not matched to a gene: 11. Germline V gene sequence: CDR1 SGHTA, CDR2 FQGTGA. The CDR3 length is 17 residues.

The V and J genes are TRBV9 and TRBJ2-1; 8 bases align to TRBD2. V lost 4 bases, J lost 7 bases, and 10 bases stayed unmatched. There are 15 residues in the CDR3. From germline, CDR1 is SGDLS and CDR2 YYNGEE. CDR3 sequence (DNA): TGTGCCAGCAGCCCGGGGGGGAGATTGGGAAATGAGCAGTTCTTC. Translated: CASSPGGRLGNEQFF.

The CDR3 here is CASSATSGTYNEQFF. The DNA for the CDR3 is TGTGCCAGCAGTGCTACTAGCGGGACGTACAATGAGCAGTTCTTC. The chain carries TRBV6-1 and TRBJ2-1, with 10 bases fitting TRBD2. The V gene end was trimmed by 4 bases and the J gene end by 4 bases; junction bases not matched to a gene: 4. Germline V lookup: CDR1 MNHNS, CDR2 SASEGT. This CDR3 has 15 residues.

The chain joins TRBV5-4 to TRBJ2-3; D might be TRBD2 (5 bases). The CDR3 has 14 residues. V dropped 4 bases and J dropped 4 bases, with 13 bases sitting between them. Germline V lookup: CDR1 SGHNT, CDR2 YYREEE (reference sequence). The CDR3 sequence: CASSHQTNSDTQYF. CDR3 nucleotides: TGTGCCAGCAGCCACCAGACTAATTCAGATACGCAGTATTTT.

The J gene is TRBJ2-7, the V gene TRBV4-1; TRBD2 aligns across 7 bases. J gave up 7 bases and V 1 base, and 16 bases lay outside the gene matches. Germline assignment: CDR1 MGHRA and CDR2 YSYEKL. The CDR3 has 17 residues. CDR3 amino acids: CASSQGSGTVVREEQYF. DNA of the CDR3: TGCGCCAGCAGCCAAGGCAGCGGGACGGTCGTACGAGAAGAGCAGTACTTC.

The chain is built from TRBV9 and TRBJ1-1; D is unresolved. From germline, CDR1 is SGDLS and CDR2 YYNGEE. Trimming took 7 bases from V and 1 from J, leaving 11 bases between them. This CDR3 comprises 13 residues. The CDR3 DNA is TGTGCCAGCTCGACTCATCAGAACACTGAAGCTTTCTTT. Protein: CASSTHQNTEAFF.

In DNA form, the CDR3 reads TGTGCCAGCAGTTTGGCCGTCCCGGGGGAGGTACCCTCCTACAATGAGCAGTTCTTC. It codes for CASSLAVPGEVPSYNEQFF. J is TRBJ2-1 and V is TRBV28; weak D call: TRBD2 (6 bases). The V end lost 3 bases, the J end lost 0 bases, and 21 bases lay between the germline ends. The CDR3 has 19 amino acids. The germline CDR1 and CDR2 sequences are MDHEN and SYDVKM.